This section outlines one T cell receptor beta chain sequence together with its context. Its specificity is not known. Separate from the 666-subject first cohort was the 120-subject validation cohort, to which the donors belonged. This specimen comes from a study of cytomegalovirus exposure and HLA in healthy donors. The repertoire was sequenced with immunoSEQ multiplex PCR; TCRdb's copy has only in-frame clones and lacks some. The sample lists about 280,000 clones; approximately 90% were seen once. The CDR3 sequence is 15 residues long. Germline assignment: CDR1 MGHRA and CDR2 YSYEKL. V was pared by 4 bases and J by 3 bases, with 16 bases between. Study outcomes and limitations: The classifier reportedly diagnosed cytomegalovirus status with high specificity and sensitivity. Overall, about 160 TCR beta chains were annotated as cytomegalovirus-associated.

The chain joins TRBV4-1 to TRBJ2-7, with D perhaps matching TRBD2 (6 bases). Sequencing was done on a sample of PBMCs. The receptor was isolated from a woman between 18 and 29 years old in good health and CMV-seronegative. CDR3 DNA: TGCGCCAGCAGCCCCTTCGCGGGACCATACTACGAGCAGTACTTC. It is translated as CASSPFAGPYYEQYF.